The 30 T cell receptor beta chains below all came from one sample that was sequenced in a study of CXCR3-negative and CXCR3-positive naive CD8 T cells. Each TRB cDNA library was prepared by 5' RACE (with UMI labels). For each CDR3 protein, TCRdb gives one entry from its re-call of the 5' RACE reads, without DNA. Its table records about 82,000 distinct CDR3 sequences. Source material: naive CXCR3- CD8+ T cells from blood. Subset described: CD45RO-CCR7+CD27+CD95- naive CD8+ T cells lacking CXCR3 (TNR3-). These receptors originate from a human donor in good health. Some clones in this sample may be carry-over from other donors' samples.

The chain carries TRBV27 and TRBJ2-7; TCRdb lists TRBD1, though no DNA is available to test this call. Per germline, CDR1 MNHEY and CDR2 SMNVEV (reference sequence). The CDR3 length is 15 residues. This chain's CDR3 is CASSPVGLQGNEQYF.

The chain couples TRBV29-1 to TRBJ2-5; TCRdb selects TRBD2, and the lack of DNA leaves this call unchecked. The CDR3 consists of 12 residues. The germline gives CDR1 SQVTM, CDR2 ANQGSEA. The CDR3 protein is CSVYGTQETQYF.

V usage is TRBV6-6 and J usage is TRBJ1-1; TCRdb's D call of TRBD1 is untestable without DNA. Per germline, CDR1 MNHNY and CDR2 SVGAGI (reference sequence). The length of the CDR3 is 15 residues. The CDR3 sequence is CASIGFRVGNTEAFF.

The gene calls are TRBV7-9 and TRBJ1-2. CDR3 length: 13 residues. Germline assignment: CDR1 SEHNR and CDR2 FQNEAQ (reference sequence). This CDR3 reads CASSLADTYGYTF.

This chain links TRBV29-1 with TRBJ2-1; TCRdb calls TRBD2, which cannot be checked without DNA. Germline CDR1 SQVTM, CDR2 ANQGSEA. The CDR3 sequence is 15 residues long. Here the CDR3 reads CSVETGTSGSGEQFF.

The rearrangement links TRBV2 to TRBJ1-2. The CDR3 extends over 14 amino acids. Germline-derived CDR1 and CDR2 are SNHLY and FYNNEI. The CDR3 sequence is CASSEVEENYGYTF.

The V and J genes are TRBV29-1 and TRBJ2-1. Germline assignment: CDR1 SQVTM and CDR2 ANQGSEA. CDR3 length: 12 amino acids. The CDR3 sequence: CSALDGVNEQFF.

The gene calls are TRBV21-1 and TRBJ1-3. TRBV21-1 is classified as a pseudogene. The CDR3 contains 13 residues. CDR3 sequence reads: CASNRSTGNTIYF.

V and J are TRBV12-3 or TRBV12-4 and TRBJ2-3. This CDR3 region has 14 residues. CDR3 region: CASSFGGSTDTQYF.

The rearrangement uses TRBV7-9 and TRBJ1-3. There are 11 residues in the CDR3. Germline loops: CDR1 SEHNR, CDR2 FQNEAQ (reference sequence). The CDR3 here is CASSLDNTIYF.

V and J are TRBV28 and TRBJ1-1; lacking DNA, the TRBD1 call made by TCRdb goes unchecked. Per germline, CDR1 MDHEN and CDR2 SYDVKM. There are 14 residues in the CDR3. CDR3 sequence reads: CASRRRGAGTEAFF.

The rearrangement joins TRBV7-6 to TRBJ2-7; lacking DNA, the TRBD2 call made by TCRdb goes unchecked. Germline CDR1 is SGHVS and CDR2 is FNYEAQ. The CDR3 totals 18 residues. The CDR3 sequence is CASSLEASGRSSSYEQYF.

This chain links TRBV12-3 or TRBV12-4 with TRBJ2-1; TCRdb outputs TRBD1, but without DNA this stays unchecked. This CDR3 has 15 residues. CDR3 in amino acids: CASSNLQGWNNEQFF.

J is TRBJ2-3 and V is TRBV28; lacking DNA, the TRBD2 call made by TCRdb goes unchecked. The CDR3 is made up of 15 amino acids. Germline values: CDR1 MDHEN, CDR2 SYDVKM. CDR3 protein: CASSFLAGGTDTQYF.

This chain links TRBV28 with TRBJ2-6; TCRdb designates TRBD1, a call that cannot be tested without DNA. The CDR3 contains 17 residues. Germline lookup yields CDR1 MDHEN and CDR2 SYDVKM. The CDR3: CASGQGPPLSGANVLTF.

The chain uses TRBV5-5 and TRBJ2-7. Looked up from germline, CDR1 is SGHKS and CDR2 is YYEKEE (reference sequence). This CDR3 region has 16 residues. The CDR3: CASSEAQAVSSYEQYF.

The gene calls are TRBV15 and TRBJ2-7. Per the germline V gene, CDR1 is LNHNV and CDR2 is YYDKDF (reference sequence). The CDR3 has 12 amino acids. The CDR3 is CATGDAAYEQYF. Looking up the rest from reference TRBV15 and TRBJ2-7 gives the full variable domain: DAMVIQNPRYQVTQFGKPVTLSCSQTLNHNVMYWYQQKSSQAPKLLFHYYDKDFNNEADTPDNFQSRRPNTSFCFLDIRSPGLGDTAMYLCATGDAAYEQYFGPGTRLTVT.

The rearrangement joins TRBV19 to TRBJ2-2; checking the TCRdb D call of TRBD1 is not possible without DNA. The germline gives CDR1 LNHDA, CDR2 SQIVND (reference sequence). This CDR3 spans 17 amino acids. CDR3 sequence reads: CASSSGTFGQGTGELFF.

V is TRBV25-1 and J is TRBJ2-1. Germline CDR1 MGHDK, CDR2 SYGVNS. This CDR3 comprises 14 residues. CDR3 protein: CASSDFGVGDEQFF.

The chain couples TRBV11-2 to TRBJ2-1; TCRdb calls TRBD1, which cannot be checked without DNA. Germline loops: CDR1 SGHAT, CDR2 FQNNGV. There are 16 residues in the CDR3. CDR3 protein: CASSPGQGIAYNEQFF.

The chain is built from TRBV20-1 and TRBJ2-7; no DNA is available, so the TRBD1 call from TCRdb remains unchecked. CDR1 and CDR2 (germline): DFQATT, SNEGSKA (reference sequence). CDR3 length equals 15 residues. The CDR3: CSASLGPYPSYEQYF.

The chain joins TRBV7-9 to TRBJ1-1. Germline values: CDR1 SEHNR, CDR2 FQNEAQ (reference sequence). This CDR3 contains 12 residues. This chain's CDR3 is CASSLQEQEAFF.

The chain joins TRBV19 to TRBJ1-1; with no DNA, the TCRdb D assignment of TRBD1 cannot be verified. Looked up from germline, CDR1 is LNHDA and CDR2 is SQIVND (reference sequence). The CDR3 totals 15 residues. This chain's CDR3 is CASSNRGELLTEAFF.

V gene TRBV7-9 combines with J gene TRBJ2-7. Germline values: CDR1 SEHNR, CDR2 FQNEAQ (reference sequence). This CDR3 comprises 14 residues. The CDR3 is CASSLGVPSYEQYF.

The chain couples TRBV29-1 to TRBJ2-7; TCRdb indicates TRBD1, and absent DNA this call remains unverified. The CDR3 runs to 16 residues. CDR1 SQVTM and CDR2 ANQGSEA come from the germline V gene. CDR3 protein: CSALGSGTGGPYEQYF.

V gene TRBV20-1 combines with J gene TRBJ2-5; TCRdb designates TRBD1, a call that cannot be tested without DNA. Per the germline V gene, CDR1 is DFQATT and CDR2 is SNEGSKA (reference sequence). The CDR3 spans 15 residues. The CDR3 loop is CSAARGRGESETQYF.

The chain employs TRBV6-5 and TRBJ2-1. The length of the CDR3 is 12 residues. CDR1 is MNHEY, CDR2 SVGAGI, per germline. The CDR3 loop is CASSYYRDEQFF.

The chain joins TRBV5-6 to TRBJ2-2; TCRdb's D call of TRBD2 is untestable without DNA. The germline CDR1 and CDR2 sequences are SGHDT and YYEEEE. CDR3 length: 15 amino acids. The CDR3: CASSLSGRAFGELFF.

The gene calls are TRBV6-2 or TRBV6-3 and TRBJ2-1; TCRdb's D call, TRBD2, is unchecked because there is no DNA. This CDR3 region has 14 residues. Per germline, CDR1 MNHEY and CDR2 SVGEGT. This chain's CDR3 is CASSYSGLHNEQFF.

The CDR3 loop is CSGLVNTEAFF. The chain combines TRBV29-1 with TRBJ1-1. The germline CDR1 and CDR2 sequences are SQVTM and ANQGSEA. The CDR3 has 11 amino acids.